A selection of T cell receptor beta chains follows, all from one sample in a study of T cells in Graves' hyperthyroidism and ophthalmopathy. Using its own MiXCR run on the multiplex PCR reads, TCRdb lists one record per CDR3 protein. The sample gives 600,000 to 850,000 distinct CDR3 sequences, about 19% of which show up once; roughly 17% is in the top ten. The source material was blood. The receptors were sampled from a woman aged 45-60 years with Graves' hyperthyroidism that later progressed to Graves' ophthalmopathy. Each CDR3 is given with its conserved first and last residue. Fields, in order: clone size, D gene, J gene, V gene, CDR3 DNA, CDR3 protein. A D gene is named only where the DNA matches it firmly. Clone size is given for some rows only: seen once, a few or many times, or a class if the clone is expanded.

>NA|NA|TRBJ2-1|TRBV5-4
TGTGCCAGCAGCTTGGAAATCCAAGAGCAGTTCTTC
CASSLEIQEQFF
>NA|NA|TRBJ2-2|TRBV6-5
TGTGCCAGCAGTTACTCGATGGTCCATACTTTCGGGGAGCTGTTTTTT
CASSYSMVHTFGELFF
>few|TRBD1|TRBJ1-2|TRBV5-1
TGCGCCAGCAGCTTGGCTTCCGGACAGGGTGATGGCTACACCTTC
CASSLASGQGDGYTF
>many|NA|TRBJ1-1|TRBV15
TGTGCCACCAGCAGAGATCTTGGGTCCCACTCCGCTGAAGCTTTCTTT
CATSRDLGSHSAEAFF
>few|NA|TRBJ2-1|TRBV10-1
TGCGCCAGCAGTGATGGTATTGAGCAGTTCTTC
CASSDGIEQFF
>many|NA|TRBJ1-1|TRBV30
TGTGCCGTTCAGGACATCACTGAAGCTTTCTTT
CAVQDITEAFF
>many|TRBD1|TRBJ1-2|TRBV30
TGTGCCTGGAGCCTCGGGACAGATAACTATGGCTACACCTTC
CAWSLGTDNYGYTF
>many|NA|TRBJ1-1|TRBV11-2
TGTGCCAGCAGCTTTGGGTTCAGGGACACTGAAGCTTTCTTT
CASSFGFRDTEAFF
>NA|TRBD1|TRBJ1-3|TRBV20-1
TGCAGTGCTCTGGGACAGGACATCTCTGGAAACACCATATATTTT
CSALGQDISGNTIYF
>NA|TRBD2|TRBJ2-1|TRBV3-1
TGTGCCAGCAGCCAAGATTCGACTAGCCGTGAGCAGTTCTTC
CASSQDSTSREQFF
>NA|NA|TRBJ2-3|TRBV10-2
TGCGCCAGCAGTGTACAGGGGACTAGCACAGATACGCAGTATTTT
CASSVQGTSTDTQYF
>few|NA|TRBJ2-5|TRBV6-6
TGTGCCAGCAGTTACGGAGTTCGGGGTGGGACCCAGTACTTC
CASSYGVRGGTQYF
>NA|NA|TRBJ1-2|TRBV18
TGTGCCACCTCAACCAAACAGGATTATGGCTACACCTTC
CATSTKQDYGYTF
>NA|TRBD2|TRBJ2-3|TRBV5-1
TGCGCCAGCAGCTTCAGCGGGGGGGACCTCACAGATACGCAGTATTTT
CASSFSGGDLTDTQYF
>many|TRBD2|TRBJ2-5|TRBV6-6
TGTGCCAGCAGTTACCTCCGCCGGTCTAGCGGGTACCAAGAGACCCAGTACTTC
CASSYLRRSSGYQETQYF
>NA|TRBD2|TRBJ2-5|TRBV6-2/TRBV6-3
TGTGCCAGCAGTTACCCGTCTAGCGGGGAAGAGACCCAGTACTTC
CASSYPSSGEETQYF
>NA|TRBD1|TRBJ1-2|TRBV2
TGTGCCAGCAGTCCGACCGGGACAGCGTTTGCTGGCTACACCTTC
CASSPTGTAFAGYTF
>NA|NA|TRBJ2-7|TRBV6-1
TGTGCCAGCAGTGAAACCGGGGCAGGGCTCTACGAGCAGTACTTC
CASSETGAGLYEQYF
>many|TRBD1|TRBJ1-1|TRBV5-1
TGCGCCAGCAGCCCCTCGGGACAGGACTACGTTTCAGCTTTCTTT
CASSPSGQDYVSAFF
>NA|NA|TRBJ1-1|TRBV14
TGTGCCAGCAGCCAAGATCTGAGGTCAGTAGCTTTCTTT
CASSQDLRSVAFF
>NA|NA|TRBJ1-2|TRBV6-5
TGTGCCAGCAGTTACCCCGGACAGAACTATGGCTACACCTTC
CASSYPGQNYGYTF
>NA|NA|TRBJ1-5|TRBV5-6
TGTGCCAGCAGTAGAGGGGCGGAACCCCAGCATTTT
CASSRGAEPQHF
>many|NA|TRBJ2-1|TRBV20-1
TGCAGTGCTTCCGGGACCCGGGATGAGCAGTTCTTC
CSASGTRDEQFF
>NA|NA|TRBJ2-1|TRBV15
TGTGCCACCAGCAGAGAAAGTAACAGGTACAATGAGCAGTTCTTC
CATSRESNRYNEQFF
>many|NA|TRBJ1-2|TRBV12-3/TRBV12-4
TGTGCCAGCGGAGATGGTATGGGGCGGGATGGCTACACCTTC
CASGDGMGRDGYTF
>NA|TRBD1|TRBJ2-1|TRBV4-2
TGTGCCAGCAGCGAGAAGGCGGGACAGGGCAATGAGCAGTTCTTC
CASSEKAGQGNEQFF
>NA|NA|TRBJ1-2|TRBV20-1
TGCAGTGCTCAGGGCCTCGGCTATGGCTACACCTTC
CSAQGLGYGYTF
>many|NA|TRBJ2-2|TRBV12-3/TRBV12-4
TGTGCCAGCAGCCCAGTAAACACCGGGGAGCTGTTTTTT
CASSPVNTGELFF
>NA|TRBD2|TRBJ2-6|TRBV7-2
TGTGCCAGCAGCTTAAGGTGGCTAGCGGGAGTATCAGGGGCCAACGTCCTGACTTTC
CASSLRWLAGVSGANVLTF
>NA|TRBD1|TRBJ2-2|TRBV19
TGTGCCAGTAGTGGCGGGACAGGGGGCACCGGGGAGCTGTTTTTT
CASSGGTGGTGELFF
>many|TRBD2|TRBJ2-3|TRBV7-6
TGTGCCAGCAGCTCTCTAGCGGGGGTGGCAGATACGCAGTATTTT
CASSSLAGVADTQYF
>few|NA|TRBJ1-5|TRBV19
TGTGCCAGTACCCTCACCAATCACCGGGACAGCAATCAGCCCCAGCATTTT
CASTLTNHRDSNQPQHF
>many|NA|TRBJ1-5|TRBV6-2/TRBV6-3
TGTGCCAGCACTCAGGGGTGGCCCAATCAGCCCCAGCATTTT
CASTQGWPNQPQHF
>many|NA|TRBJ2-7|TRBV4-2
TGTGCCAGCAGCCAACCCCCAGGCGAGCAGTACTTC
CASSQPPGEQYF
>many|NA|TRBJ2-7|TRBV7-8
TGTGCCAGCAGCTTAGCGGTAGGGGAAGCCTACGAGCAGTACTTC
CASSLAVGEAYEQYF
>NA|NA|TRBJ2-7|TRBV9
TGTGCCAGCAGCGTAGCTCCAAGCTCCTACGAGCAGTACTTC
CASSVAPSSYEQYF
>few|NA|TRBJ1-6|TRBV9
TGTGCCAGCAGCGTAACCGCAGACTATAATTCACCCCTCCACTTT
CASSVTADYNSPLHF
>NA|NA|TRBJ2-2|TRBV10-3
TGTGCCATCAGTGAGGGGGCCCGCACCGGGGAGCTGTTTTTT
CAISEGARTGELFF
>few|NA|TRBJ1-3|TRBV2
TGTGCCAGCAGGGACTTCGGAAACACCATATATTTT
CASRDFGNTIYF
>many|NA|TRBJ2-3|TRBV6-1
TGTGCCAGCAGTGAAACGGCGGCGCGCACAGATACGCAGTATTTT
CASSETAARTDTQYF
>few|TRBD1|TRBJ2-7|TRBV10-3
TGTGCCATCAGATGGGACAGGAGCTCCTACGAGCAGTACTTC
CAIRWDRSSYEQYF
>many|TRBD1|TRBJ1-1|TRBV2
TGTGCCAGCAGAGAAGGACAGGGGAACACTGAAGCTTTCTTT
CASREGQGNTEAFF
>many|NA|TRBJ2-7|TRBV11-2
TGTGCCAGCAGCCTACAGGGCTGGGGCTACGAGCAGTACTTC
CASSLQGWGYEQYF
>many|NA|TRBJ1-2|TRBV3-1
TGTGCCAGCAGCCAAGGCTCTAACTATGGCTACACCTTC
CASSQGSNYGYTF
>NA|NA|TRBJ2-7|TRBV20-1
TGCAGTGCTAAACAAAGGGCTTACGAGCAGTACTTC
CSAKQRAYEQYF
>few|TRBD1|TRBJ1-2|TRBV29-1
TGCAGCGTCTCTGGGACAGGGGATGTCGGGACCTATGGCTACACCTTC
CSVSGTGDVGTYGYTF
>NA|TRBD1|TRBJ2-1|TRBV12-3/TRBV12-4
TGTGTCAGCAGTAACCGACAGGGGGGTGAGCAGTTCTTC
CVSSNRQGGEQFF
>few|TRBD1|TRBJ2-7|TRBV4-1
TGCGCCAGCAGACTAGGGGACAGGGGAATCTACGAGCAGTACTTC
CASRLGDRGIYEQYF
>few|NA|TRBJ2-7|TRBV20-1
TGCAGTGCCAATAGCGGTTACGAGCAGTACTTC
CSANSGYEQYF
>NA|TRBD2|TRBJ2-3|TRBV6-1
TGTGCCAACAGTGAAGGTGTAGCGGGGGGGCCGGATACGCAGTATTTT
CANSEGVAGGPDTQYF
>few|TRBD1|TRBJ2-2|TRBV20-1
TGCAGTGCTAGACCGTTTACAGGGGTGACCGGGGAGCTGTTTTTT
CSARPFTGVTGELFF
>NA|TRBD1|TRBJ1-5|TRBV6-1
TGTGCCAGCAGTCAAGACAGGGGTGGCCAGCATTTT
CASSQDRGGQHF
>many|NA|TRBJ2-1|TRBV20-1
TGCAGTGCTACCGGACAGCTCTCCTACAATGAGCAGTTCTTC
CSATGQLSYNEQFF
>many|NA|TRBJ1-5|TRBV6-1
TGTGCCAGCAGTGAAGGAGATCAGCCCCAGCATTTT
CASSEGDQPQHF
>NA|NA|TRBJ1-1|TRBV28
TGTGCCAGTAAACTCGGGGGGGAAGCTTTCTTT
CASKLGGEAFF